The 26 T cell receptor beta chains presented below share a single source sample, sequenced in a study of blood T cell repertoires in COVID-19. The assay was immunoSEQ multiplex PCR, and TCRdb's table has in-frame clones only and misses some. The sample yields around 100,000 clones, over 80% seen once. Sequencing was performed on peripheral blood. Receptors were obtained from a man in his fifties or sixties with active or convalescent COVID-19.

The chain combines TRBV28 with TRBJ1-4, with no clear D. Germline values: CDR1 MDHEN, CDR2 SYDVKM. This CDR3 contains 11 residues. The V and J ends lost 3 bases and 7 bases respectively, with 3 bases between them. The CDR3 nucleotides read TGTGCCAGCAGTTTGAGTGAAAAACTGTTTTTT. The encoded protein is CASSLSEKLFF.

The chain employs TRBV7-2 and TRBJ1-2, with no clear D. The CDR3 is 14 residues long. Germline-derived CDR1 and CDR2 are SGHTA and FQGNSA. With 2 bases removed from V and 2 bases from J, the gap between germline ends came to 9 bases. CDR3 amino acids: CASSLSGFNYGYTF. The CDR3 DNA follows: TGTGCCAGCAGCTTATCTGGCTTCAACTATGGCTACACCTTC.

The CDR3 coding sequence is TGCGCCAGCAGCCAACCGATAGACAGGGTTGGGAACACTGAAGCTTTCTTT. Residues: CASSQPIDRVGNTEAFF. This chain uses TRBV4-1 with TRBJ1-1, with 7 positions matching TRBD1. The CDR3 is 17 amino acids. The V gene end was trimmed by 2 bases and the J gene end by 1 base; junction bases not matched to a gene: 10. CDR1 and CDR2 (germline): MGHRA, YSYEKL.

This rearrangement joins TRBV6-5 to TRBJ1-1, with D possibly matching TRBD1 (5 bases). Germline CDR1 reads MNHEY; CDR2 reads SVGAGI. Trimming left V 5 bases short and J 0 bases short, with 10 bases between. CDR3 size: 14 residues. CDR3 nucleotide sequence: TGTGCCAGCAGTAGACAGTCCTTGAACACTGAAGCTTTCTTT. Its protein product is CASSRQSLNTEAFF.

This clone was found a few times. Distinct nucleotide sequences in the sample also encode this CDR3. The chain has TRBV10-1 and TRBJ1-1, with D perhaps matching TRBD1 (5 bases). The V gene lost 2 bases and the J gene lost 4 bases, with 8 bases spanning the gap. Germline loops: CDR1 WNHNN, CDR2 SYGVQD (reference sequence). The CDR3 runs 13 residues. The CDR3 DNA reads as TGCGCCAGCAGTGAGATGGGGGGCACTGAAGCTTTCTTT. Its translation: CASSEMGGTEAFF.

The chain combines TRBV2 with TRBJ2-4, with D perhaps matching TRBD2 (6 bases). Looked up from germline, CDR1 is SNHLY and CDR2 is FYNNEI. Trimming left V 7 bases short and J 8 bases short, with 21 bases between. This CDR3 region has 15 residues. DNA for the CDR3: TGTGCCAGCACCACTTCGGCCGCGGGGTGGGACATTCAGTACTTC. Its protein product is CASTTSAAGWDIQYF.

The chain couples TRBV27 to TRBJ1-2; D unresolved. The ends were cut back, 7 bases at V and 9 bases at J, with 15 bases in the middle. The CDR3 contains 12 residues. The germline V gene has CDR1 MNHEY and CDR2 SMNVEV (reference sequence). The CDR3 coding sequence is TGTGCCAGCACCACACCGGAGGGAAGCTACACCTTC. Translation gives CASTTPEGSYTF.

This chain uses TRBV5-4 with TRBJ2-1, with D hard to call. The CDR3 loop spans 15 amino acids. Trimming shortened V by 2 bases and J by 5 bases, and 14 bases separated the two germline ends. Germline CDR1 SGHNT, CDR2 YYREEE (reference sequence). The CDR3 sequence is CASSFQTADNNEQFF. The CDR3, as DNA: TGTGCCAGCAGCTTCCAGACGGCGGATAACAATGAGCAGTTCTTC.

This chain uses TRBV18 with TRBJ2-6; D call uncertain. Trimming stripped 5 bases from V and 2 bases from J, with 10 bases between. The CDR3 sequence is 15 residues long. CDR1 KGHSH and CDR2 LQKENI come from the germline V gene. CDR3: CASSVYSPGANVLTF. DNA for the CDR3: TGTGCCAGCTCAGTCTACAGCCCTGGGGCCAACGTCCTGACTTTC.

A remark on this clone: An end of the junction does not agree with germline; a read error may underlie this. J is TRBJ1-2 and V is TRBV3-1 (or the pseudogene TRBV3-2); 9 bases are shared with TRBD1. The V gene's germline CDR1 is LGHDT and CDR2 YNNKEL (reference sequence). The CDR3 is 14 amino acids. The CDR3, as DNA: TGTGCCAGCAGCCAACGTGGTAATGATGGGACAGGGCGTTTC. It is translated as CASSQRGNDGTGRF.

The gene calls are TRBV6-4 and TRBJ1-5, with D perhaps TRBD1 (6 bases). CDR3 length equals 15 residues. Looked up from germline, CDR1 is MRHNA and CDR2 is SNTAGT. V lost 6 bases and J lost 5, with 17 bases in between. The CDR3 here is CASRRTVRKDQPQHF. DNA for the CDR3: TGTGCCAGCAGAAGGACAGTAAGAAAGGATCAGCCCCAGCATTTT.

This chain joins TRBV5-4 and TRBJ2-7; TRBD1 aligns across 7 bases. Germline assignment: CDR1 SGHNT and CDR2 YYREEE (reference sequence). Trimming took 4 bases from V and 3 from J; bases not matched to a gene: 4. CDR3 length: 13 amino acids. The CDR3 loop is CASSVQGVYEQYF. CDR3 DNA: TGTGCCAGCAGCGTCCAGGGGGTCTACGAGCAGTACTTC. Variable domain in full (rest from reference TRBV5-4 and TRBJ2-7): ETGVTQSPTHLIKTRGQQVTLRCSSQSGHNTVSWYQQALGQGPQFIFQYYREEENGRGNFPPRFSGLQFPNYSSELNVNALELDDSALYLCASSVQGVYEQYFGPGTRLTVT.

The sample holds many counts of this clone. This chain connects TRBV21-1 to TRBJ1-2; the table calls TRBD1, which could not be checked here. TRBV21-1 is marked as a pseudogene. CDR3 length equals 15 residues. CDR3 coding DNA: TGTGCCAGCAGCAAAGGTACCAGGTCTAACTATGGCTACACCTTC. It yields the protein CASSKGTRSNYGYTF.

The V call is TRBV5-1, the J call TRBJ2-5, with TRBD2 identical over 10 bases. The V segment lost 5 bases and the J segment 12 bases; nucleotides outside the gene matches: 16. In germline, CDR1 is SGHRS, CDR2 YFSETQ. This CDR3 has 15 amino acids. The CDR3 nucleotides are TGCGCCAGCAGTCAAGACCAAAGGACTAGCGGAACCGAGTACTTC. It specifies CASSQDQRTSGTEYF.

This chain links TRBV5-1 with TRBJ2-1, with TRBD2 matching over 7 bases. The ends lost 1 base at V and 10 bases at J; junction bases unmatched: 11. CDR3 size: 15 residues. Germline CDR1 SGHRS, CDR2 YFSETQ. In nucleotides, the CDR3 is TGCGCCAGCAGCTTGTCGGGAGCGGGACGAAACGAGCAGTTCTTC. This codes for CASSLSGAGRNEQFF.

This chain connects TRBV28 to TRBJ2-7; 10 positions agree with TRBD1. The CDR3 is made up of 16 amino acids. V shed 8 bases, J shed 3 bases, and the junction held 13 bases outside the gene matches. CDR1 is MDHEN, CDR2 SYDVKM, per germline. The CDR3 coding sequence is TGTGCCAGCCTGGAGACCCGACAGGGGGCATTCTACGAGCAGTACTTC. This codes for CASLETRQGAFYEQYF.

The genes are TRBV3-1 (or the pseudogene TRBV3-2) and TRBJ1-4; D is perhaps TRBD1 (5 bases). Trimming took off 0 bases at V and 7 bases at J, with 12 bases between the two ends. Germline values: CDR1 LGHDT, CDR2 YNNKEL (reference sequence). This CDR3 spans 15 amino acids. The DNA for the CDR3 is TGTGCCAGCAGCCAAGATAGGGGTGTTGGTGAAAAACTGTTTTTT. Translated: CASSQDRGVGEKLFF.

V and J are TRBV30 and TRBJ1-2, with D perhaps TRBD1 (5 bases). The CDR3 sequence is 11 residues long. Trimming took 1 base from V and 5 from J, leaving 5 bases between them. The germline V gene encodes CDR1 GTSNPN and CDR2 SVGIG (reference sequence). CDR3 amino acids: CAWSEGYGYTF. The CDR3 nucleotides are TGTGCCTGGAGTGAGGGGTATGGCTACACCTTC. Variable domain in full (rest from reference TRBV30 and TRBJ1-2): SQTIHQWPATLVQPVGSPLSLECTVEGTSNPNLYWYRQAAGRGLQLLFYSVGIGQISSEVPQNLSASRPQDRQFILSSKKLLLSDSGFYLCAWSEGYGYTFGSGTRLTVV.

This clone was found once. The CDR3, as DNA: TGTGCCAGCAGCCCTGGGACAGGGCACCAGCCCCAGCATTTT. Its translation is CASSPGTGHQPQHF. The chain employs TRBV5-8 and TRBJ1-5; TRBD1 aligns across 9 bases. The J segment lost 7 bases and the V segment lost 4 bases, leaving 6 bases of the junction unmatched. Germline CDR1 and CDR2: SGHTS and YDEGEE. CDR3 length: 14 residues.

The rearrangement joins TRBV3-1 (or the pseudogene TRBV3-2) to TRBJ2-2; 8 nucleotides line up with TRBD2. CDR1 and CDR2 from the germline V gene are LGHDT and YNNKEL (reference sequence). After removal of 4 bases from V and 7 bases from J, the junction contained 8 bases not matched to a gene. This CDR3 is 15 amino acids long. CDR3 region: CASSLISGIGGELFF. The CDR3 DNA sequence: TGTGCCAGCAGCCTGATTAGCGGGATTGGCGGGGAGCTGTTTTTT.

The chain combines TRBV19 with TRBJ2-1; 10 nucleotides match TRBD1. V gave up 7 bases and J gave up 6 bases; unmatched junction bases: 9. This CDR3 has 15 residues. Germline V gene lookup returns CDR1 LNHDA and CDR2 SQIVND (reference sequence). The CDR3 sequence: CASIPGQGSVNEQFF. CDR3 nucleotides: TGTGCCAGTATTCCGGGACAGGGGTCGGTCAATGAGCAGTTCTTC.

The gene calls are TRBV7-9 and TRBJ2-1; 9 nucleotides agree with TRBD2. V dropped 8 bases and J dropped 0; count of bases not matched to a gene: 17. CDR1 SEHNR and CDR2 FQNEAQ come from the germline V gene (reference sequence). The CDR3 extends over 19 amino acids. The CDR3 reads CASRGYGGRASSSYNEQFF. The CDR3 bases are TGTGCCAGCCGAGGGTACGGCGGGAGGGCCTCCAGCTCCTACAATGAGCAGTTCTTC.

This sequence joins TRBV9 and TRBJ2-2, with TRBD1 as a possible D gene (5 bases). The germline V and J ends were trimmed by 0 bases and 0 bases, with 9 bases remaining between them. The germline CDR1 and CDR2 sequences are SGDLS and YYNGEE. The CDR3 loop spans 16 amino acids. The CDR3: CASSVGLGPNTGELFF. DNA for the CDR3: TGTGCCAGCAGCGTAGGTCTGGGGCCGAACACCGGGGAGCTGTTTTTT.

J is TRBJ2-7 and V is TRBV7-3, with D possibly being TRBD2 (5 bases). The V gene lost 4 bases and the J gene lost 0 bases, with 13 bases spanning the gap. Germline CDR1 reads SGHTA; CDR2 reads FQGTGA. The CDR3 runs to 15 residues. In nucleotides, the CDR3 is TGTGCCAGCAGCTCCCGGCGGGTAAGCTCCTACGAGCAGTACTTC. Its translation: CASSSRRVSSYEQYF.

Only one count was recorded for this clone. The CDR3 sequence is CASSLGSSGRSYEQYF. DNA of the CDR3: TGTGCCAGCAGCTTAGGGTCTAGCGGGCGCTCCTACGAGCAGTACTTC. This chain links TRBV11-2 with TRBJ2-7; 8 bases are a match to TRBD2. Germline trimming cut 1 base from V and 0 bases from J; bases unmatched to any gene: 5. CDR1 and CDR2 from the germline V gene are SGHAT and FQNNGV. This CDR3 spans 16 amino acids. The full variable domain, rest sourced from reference TRBV11-2 and TRBJ2-7, is EAGVAQSPRYKIIEKRQSVAFWCNPISGHATLYWYQQILGQGPKLLIQFQNNGVVDDSQLPKDRFSAERLKGVDSTLKIQPAKLEDSAVYLCASSLGSSGRSYEQYFGPGTRLTVT.

This chain links TRBV28 with TRBJ1-2; the match to TRBD1 covers 10 bases. This CDR3 spans 15 amino acids. V was clipped by 6 bases and J by 8 bases; unmatched bases: 12. Looked up from germline, CDR1 is MDHEN and CDR2 is SYDVKM. The CDR3 sequence: CASSATGQGQGGYTF. CDR3 nucleotides: TGTGCCAGCAGCGCTACGGGACAGGGGCAGGGGGGCTACACCTTC.